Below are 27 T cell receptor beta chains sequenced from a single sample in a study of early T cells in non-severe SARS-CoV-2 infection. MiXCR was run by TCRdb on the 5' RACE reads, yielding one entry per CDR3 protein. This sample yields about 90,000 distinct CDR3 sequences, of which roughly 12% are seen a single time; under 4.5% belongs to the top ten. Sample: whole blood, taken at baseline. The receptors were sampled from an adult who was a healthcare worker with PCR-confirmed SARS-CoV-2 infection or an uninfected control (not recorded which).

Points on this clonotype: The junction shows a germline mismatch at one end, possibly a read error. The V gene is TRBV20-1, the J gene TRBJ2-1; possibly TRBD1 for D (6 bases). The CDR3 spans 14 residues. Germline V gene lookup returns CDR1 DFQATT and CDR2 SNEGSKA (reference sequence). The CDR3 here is CSARDPDRHNEKFF. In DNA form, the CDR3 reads TGCAGTGCTAGAGACCCCGACAGGCACAATGAGAAGTTCTTC.

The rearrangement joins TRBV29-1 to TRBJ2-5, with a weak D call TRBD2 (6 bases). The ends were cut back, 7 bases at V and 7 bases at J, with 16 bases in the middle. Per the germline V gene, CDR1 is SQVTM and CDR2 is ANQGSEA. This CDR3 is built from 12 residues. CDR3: CSAGTSDRTQYF. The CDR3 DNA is TGCAGCGCAGGGACTTCCGACAGGACCCAGTACTTC.

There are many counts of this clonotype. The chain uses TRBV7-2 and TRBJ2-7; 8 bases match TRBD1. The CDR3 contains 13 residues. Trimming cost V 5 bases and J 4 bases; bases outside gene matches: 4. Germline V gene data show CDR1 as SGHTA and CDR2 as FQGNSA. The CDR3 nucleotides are TGTGCCAGCAGCACCAGGACAGGGTACGAGCAGTACTTC. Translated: CASSTRTGYEQYF.

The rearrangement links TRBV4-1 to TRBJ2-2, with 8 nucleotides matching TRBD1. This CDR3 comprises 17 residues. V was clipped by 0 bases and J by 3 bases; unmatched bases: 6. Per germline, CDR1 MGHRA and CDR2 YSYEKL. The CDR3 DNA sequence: TGCGCCAGCAGCCAAGATCCCCAGGGGGCGGACACCGGGGAGCTGTTTTTT. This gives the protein CASSQDPQGADTGELFF.

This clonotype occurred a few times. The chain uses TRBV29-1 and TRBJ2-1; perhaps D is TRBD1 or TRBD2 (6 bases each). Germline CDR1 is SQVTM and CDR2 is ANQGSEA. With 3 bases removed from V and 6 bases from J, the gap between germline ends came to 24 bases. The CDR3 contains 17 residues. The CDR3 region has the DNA TGCAGCGTTGACCTCATAGCCGGGGGCTGGGAGCGCAATGAGCAGTTCTTC. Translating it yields CSVDLIAGGWERNEQFF.

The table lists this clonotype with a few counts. CDR3 sequence reads: CASSYVGISGNTIYF. The CDR3 DNA is TGTGCCAGCAGTTACGTAGGGATCTCTGGAAACACCATATATTTT. The rearrangement uses TRBV6-5 and TRBJ1-3; D not resolved. The CDR3 sequence is 15 residues long. V was cut by 2 bases and J by 0 bases, with 8 bases left in between. CDR1 is MNHEY, CDR2 SVGAGI, per germline.

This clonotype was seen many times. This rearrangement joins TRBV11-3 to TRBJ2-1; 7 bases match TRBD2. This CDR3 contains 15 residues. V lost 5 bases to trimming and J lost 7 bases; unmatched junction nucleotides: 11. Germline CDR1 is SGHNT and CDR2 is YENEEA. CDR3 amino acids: CASSPGLVIGNEQFF. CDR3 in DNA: TGTGCCAGCAGCCCCGGACTAGTAATCGGGAATGAGCAGTTCTTC. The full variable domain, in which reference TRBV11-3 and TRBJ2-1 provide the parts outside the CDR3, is EAGVVQSPRYKIIEKKQPVAFWCNPISGHNTLYWYLQNLGQGPELLIRYENEEAVDDSQLPKDRFSAERLKGVDSTLKIQPAELGDSAVYLCASSPGLVIGNEQFFGPGTRLTVL.

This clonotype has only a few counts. The CDR3 bases are TGTGCCAGCGCCTCCGTGGCGGGCTACGAGCAGTACTTC. Its translation: CASASVAGYEQYF. J is TRBJ2-7 and V is TRBV6-6; the D gene is possibly TRBD2 (5 bases). V was pared by 8 bases and J by 3 bases, with 14 bases between. The V gene's germline CDR1 is MNHNY and CDR2 SVGAGI (reference sequence). This CDR3 is 13 amino acids long.

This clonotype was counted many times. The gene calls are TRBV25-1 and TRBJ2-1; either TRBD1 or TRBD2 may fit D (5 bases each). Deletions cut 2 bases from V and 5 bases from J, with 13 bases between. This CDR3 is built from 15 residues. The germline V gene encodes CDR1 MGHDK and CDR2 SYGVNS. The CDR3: CASSEPGTLNNEQFF. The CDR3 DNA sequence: TGTGCCAGCAGTGAACCCGGGACGCTTAACAATGAGCAGTTCTTC.

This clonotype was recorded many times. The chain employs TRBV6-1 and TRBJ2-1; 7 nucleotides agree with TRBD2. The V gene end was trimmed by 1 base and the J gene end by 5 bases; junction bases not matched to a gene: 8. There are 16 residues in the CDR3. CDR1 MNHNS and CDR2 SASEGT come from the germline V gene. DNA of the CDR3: TGTGCCAGCAGTGAAGGCGTGGGGCGGGGGAACAATGAGCAGTTCTTC. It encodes CASSEGVGRGNNEQFF.

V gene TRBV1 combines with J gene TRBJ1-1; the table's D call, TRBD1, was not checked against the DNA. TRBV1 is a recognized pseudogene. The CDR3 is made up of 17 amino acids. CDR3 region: CTSSQVPLGQGKNEAFF. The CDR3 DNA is TGCACCAGCAGCCAAGTCCCCCTGGGACAGGGTAAGAATGAAGCTTTCTTT.

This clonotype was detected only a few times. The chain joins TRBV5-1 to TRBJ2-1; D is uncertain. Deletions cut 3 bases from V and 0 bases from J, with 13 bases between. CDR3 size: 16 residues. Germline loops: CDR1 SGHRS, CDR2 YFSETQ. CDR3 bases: TGCGCCAGCAGCTGGAACGCCCTGAGCTCCTACAATGAGCAGTTCTTC. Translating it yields CASSWNALSSYNEQFF.

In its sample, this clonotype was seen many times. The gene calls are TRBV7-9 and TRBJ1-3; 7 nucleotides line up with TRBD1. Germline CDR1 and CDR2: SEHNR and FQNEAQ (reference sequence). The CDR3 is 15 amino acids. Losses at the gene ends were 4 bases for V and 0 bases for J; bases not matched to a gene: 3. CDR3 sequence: CASSSDRVSGNTIYF. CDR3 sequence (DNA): TGTGCCAGCAGCTCCGACAGGGTCTCTGGAAACACCATATATTTT.

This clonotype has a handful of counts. The CDR3 protein is CASSLLGDTEAFF. DNA of the CDR3: TGTGCCAGCAGCTTATTGGGGGACACTGAAGCTTTCTTT. The chain has TRBV7-9 and TRBJ1-1; possibly TRBD1 for D (5 bases). The CDR3 has 13 amino acids. Trimming took 2 bases from V and 3 from J, leaving 7 bases between them. Germline V gene lookup returns CDR1 SEHNR and CDR2 FQNEAQ (reference sequence).

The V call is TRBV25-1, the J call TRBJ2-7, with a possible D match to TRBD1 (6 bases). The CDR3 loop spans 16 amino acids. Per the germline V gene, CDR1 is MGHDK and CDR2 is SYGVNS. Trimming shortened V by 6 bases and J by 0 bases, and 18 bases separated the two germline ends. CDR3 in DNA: TGTGCCAGCAGCCGCACAGGGACGTTAAGCTCCTACGAGCAGTACTTC. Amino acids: CASSRTGTLSSYEQYF.

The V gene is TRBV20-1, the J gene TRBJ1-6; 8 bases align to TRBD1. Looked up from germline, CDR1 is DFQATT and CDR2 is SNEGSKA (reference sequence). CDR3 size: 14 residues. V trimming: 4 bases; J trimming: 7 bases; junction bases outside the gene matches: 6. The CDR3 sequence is CSAIPGGINSPLHF. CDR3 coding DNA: TGCAGTGCTATCCCAGGGGGCATCAATTCACCCCTCCACTTT.

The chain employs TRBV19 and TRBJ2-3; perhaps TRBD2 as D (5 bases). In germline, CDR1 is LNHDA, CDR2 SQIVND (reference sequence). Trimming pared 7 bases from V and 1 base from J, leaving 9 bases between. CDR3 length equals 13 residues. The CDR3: CASKQAGTDTQYF. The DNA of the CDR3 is TGTGCCAGTAAGCAAGCGGGCACAGATACGCAGTATTTT.

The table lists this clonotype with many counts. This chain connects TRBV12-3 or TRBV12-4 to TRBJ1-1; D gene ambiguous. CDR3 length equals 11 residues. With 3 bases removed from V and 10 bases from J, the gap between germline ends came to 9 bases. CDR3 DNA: TGTGCCAGCAGTTTGGCAGACTTAGCTTTCTTT. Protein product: CASSLADLAFF.

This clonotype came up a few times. Here the CDR3 DNA reads TGCAGCGTGGCCGGACTAGCGGGGAACAATGAGCAGTTCTTC. Encoded protein: CSVAGLAGNNEQFF. V usage is TRBV29-1 and J usage is TRBJ2-1; 12 nucleotides align to TRBD2. CDR3 length equals 14 residues. V was clipped by 6 bases and J by 5 bases; unmatched bases: 5. The germline CDR1 and CDR2 sequences are SQVTM and ANQGSEA.

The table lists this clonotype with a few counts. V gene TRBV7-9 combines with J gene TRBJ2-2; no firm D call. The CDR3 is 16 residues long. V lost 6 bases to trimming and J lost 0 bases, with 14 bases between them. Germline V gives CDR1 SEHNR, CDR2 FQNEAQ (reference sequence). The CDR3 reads CASRPPGPANTGELFF. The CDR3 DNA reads TGTGCCAGCAGGCCACCCGGACCCGCGAACACCGGGGAGCTGTTTTTT.

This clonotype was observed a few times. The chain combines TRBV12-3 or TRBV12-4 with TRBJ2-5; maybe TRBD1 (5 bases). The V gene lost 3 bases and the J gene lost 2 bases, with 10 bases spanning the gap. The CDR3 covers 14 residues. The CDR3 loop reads CASSFTRQQETQYF. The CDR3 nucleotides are TGTGCCAGCAGTTTTACGCGACAGCAAGAGACCCAGTACTTC.

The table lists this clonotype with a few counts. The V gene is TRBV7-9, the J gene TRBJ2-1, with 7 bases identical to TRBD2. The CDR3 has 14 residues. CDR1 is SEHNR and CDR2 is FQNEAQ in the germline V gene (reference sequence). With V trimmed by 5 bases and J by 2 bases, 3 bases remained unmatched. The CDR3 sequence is CASSPGTTYNEQFF. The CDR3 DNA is TGTGCCAGCAGCCCCGGGACTACCTACAATGAGCAGTTCTTC.

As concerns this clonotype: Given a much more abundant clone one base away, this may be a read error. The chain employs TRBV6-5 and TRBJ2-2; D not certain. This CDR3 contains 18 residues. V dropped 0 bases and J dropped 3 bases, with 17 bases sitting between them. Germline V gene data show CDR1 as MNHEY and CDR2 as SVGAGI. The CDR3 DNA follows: TGTGCCAGCAGTTACTCGATCCCCTCGTACAGCTACACCGGGGAGCTGTTTTTT. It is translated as CASSYSIPSYSYTGELFF.

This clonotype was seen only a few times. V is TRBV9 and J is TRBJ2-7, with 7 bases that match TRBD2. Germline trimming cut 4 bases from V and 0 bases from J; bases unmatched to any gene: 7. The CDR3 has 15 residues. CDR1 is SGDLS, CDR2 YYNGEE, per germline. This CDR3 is CASSPQASGSYEQYF. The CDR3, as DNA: TGTGCCAGCAGCCCCCAGGCTAGCGGCTCCTACGAGCAGTACTTC.

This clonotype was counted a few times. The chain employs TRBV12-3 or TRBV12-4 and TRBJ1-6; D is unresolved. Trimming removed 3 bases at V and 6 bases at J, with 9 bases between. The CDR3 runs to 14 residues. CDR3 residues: CASSLTRFNSPLHF. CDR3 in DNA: TGTGCCAGCAGTTTGACACGTTTTAATTCACCCCTCCACTTT.

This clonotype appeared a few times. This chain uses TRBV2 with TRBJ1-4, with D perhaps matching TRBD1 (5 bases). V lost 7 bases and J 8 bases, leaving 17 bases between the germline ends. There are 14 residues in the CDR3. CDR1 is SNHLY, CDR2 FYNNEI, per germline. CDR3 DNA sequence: TGTGCCAGCACCGTGGGGGGACGGTCAGAAAAACTGTTTTTT. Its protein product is CASTVGGRSEKLFF.

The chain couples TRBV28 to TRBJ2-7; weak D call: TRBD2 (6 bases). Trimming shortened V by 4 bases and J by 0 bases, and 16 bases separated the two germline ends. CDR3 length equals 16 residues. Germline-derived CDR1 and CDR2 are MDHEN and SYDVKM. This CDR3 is CASSSRFGGPSYEQYF. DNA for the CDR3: TGTGCCAGCAGTTCGCGATTCGGGGGACCCTCCTACGAGCAGTACTTC.